One sample yielded the 3 T cell receptor beta chains listed below, sequenced in a study of OX40 agonist ivuxolimab in advanced cancers. Sequenced by immunoSEQ multiplex PCR; TCRdb stores in-frame clones only, minus some. Altogether about 110,000 clones are present, approximately 90% being singletons, with the ten largest covering approximately 0.5%. This sample comprised CD4+ or CD8+ T cells sorted from blood, obtained in a trial of the OX40 agonist ivuxolimab. These receptors originate from an adult with an advanced solid tumor such as melanoma, head and neck, liver or kidney cancer.

This clone was seen a few times. This chain connects TRBV28 to TRBJ2-5; TRBD2 agrees at 8 bases. Germline trimming cut 6 bases from V and 4 bases from J; bases unmatched to any gene: 10. The CDR3 spans 15 residues. Germline CDR1 reads MDHEN; CDR2 reads SYDVKM. The chain's CDR3 is CASRPSFRGGETQYF. Here the CDR3 DNA reads TGTGCCAGCAGGCCCTCCTTTCGGGGGGGAGAGACCCAGTACTTC.

The count of this clone is one. J is TRBJ2-3 and V is TRBV7-2; 10 nucleotides agree with TRBD2. Trimming at V came to 5 bases and at J to 4 bases, leaving 6 bases not matched to a gene. The CDR3 runs to 15 residues. Per the germline V gene, CDR1 is SGHTA and CDR2 is FQGNSA. The CDR3 DNA reads TGTGCCAGCAGCCCTAGCGGGGGAATCGCAGATACGCAGTATTTT. The encoded protein is CASSPSGGIADTQYF.

The chain has TRBV27 and TRBJ1-1, with TRBD1 identical over 7 bases. The V gene's germline CDR1 is MNHEY and CDR2 SMNVEV (reference sequence). Losses at the gene ends were 6 bases for V and 7 bases for J; bases not matched to a gene: 11. The CDR3 totals 14 residues. The CDR3 region has the DNA TGTGCCAGCAGGATCGGGGCAGGGGGATATGAAGCTTTCTTT. It specifies CASRIGAGGYEAFF.